The clone carrying this T cell receptor beta chain was counted between two and nine times. As yet, its antigen is unknown. TCRdb redid the calling of the 5' RACE reads with MiXCR, one entry per CDR3 protein. Of 400,000 to 500,000 distinct CDR3 sequences listed, 20% to 25% are singletons. Trimming pared 0 bases from V and 9 bases from J, leaving 15 bases between. From germline, CDR1 is SGHVS and CDR2 FQNEAQ. The CDR3 is made up of 14 amino acids. The sample comes from a study of T-cell memory formation after mild COVID-19. Whole-study findings and limits: There was a balanced CD4/CD8 profile in clones contracting day 15 to 85, and later expanders leaned CD4+. For second-wave clones that peaked at day 37, SARS-CoV-2 specificity went unverified. Shrinking CD4+ clones were chiefly CM and EM; CD8+ ones were chiefly EMRA.

The origin of this receptor is an adult woman who had mild COVID-19 (a few samples of this study predate the infection). Cell type and time point are not known. Sequences were obtained from PBMCs or a T cell subset sorted from them (not recorded which). The chain couples TRBV7-8 to TRBJ2-7, with D perhaps being TRBD1 or TRBD2 (5 bases each). DNA of the CDR3: TGTGCCAGCAGCTTAGCGGGGACCTCCCCCGGGCAGTACTTC. As protein: CASSLAGTSPGQYF.